This T cell receptor (beta chain) stems from a study of T cells after yellow fever vaccination. Germline lookup yields CDR1 SGHRS and CDR2 YFSETQ. V lost 4 bases, J lost 2 bases, and 15 bases lay in between. There are 15 residues in the CDR3. Study results and caveats: Most primary-vaccination clones reappeared after the booster (approximately 95% CD4, roughly 90% CD8).

TCRdb re-derived calls from the 5' RACE reads in MiXCR, one entry per CDR3 protein. This table holds a few hundred thousand distinct CDR3 sequences, about an eighth found once. The sample holds a few counts of this clonotype. Its antigen is currently unknown. This TCR was recovered from a man aged 30-40 years who received the YFV17D yellow fever vaccine. The V call is TRBV5-1, the J call TRBJ2-5; D is ambiguous. Specimen: CD4+ T cells sorted from PBMCs, collected 45 days after the yellow fever booster vaccination. CDR3 residues: CASSLLDGQQETQYF. In DNA form, the CDR3 reads TGCGCCAGCAGCCTCCTCGACGGTCAGCAAGAGACCCAGTACTTC.